This T cell receptor beta chain was profiled in a study of blood T cell repertoires in COVID-19. Study-level background: Acute and convalescent COVID-19 samples came from the United States, Italy and Spain. PBMCs, B-cell-depleted T cells, or T cells provided the cDNA or gDNA that made up the material.

Authors' processing steps: Cell counts per sample came from amplifying reference gene primers. Data came from immunoSEQ multiplex PCR; TCRdb stores just in-frame clones and leaves some out. That table supplies the V and J calls and clone size; D and trimming were determined from the DNA. The sample holds just over 250,000 clones, approximately 87% seen once. V lost 6 bases and J 6 bases, leaving 18 bases between the germline ends. Germline CDR1 is LGHDT and CDR2 is YNNKEL (reference sequence). The CDR3 has 14 amino acids. Material for sequencing was peripheral blood. This chain uses TRBV3-1 (or the pseudogene TRBV3-2) with TRBJ2-7; no clear D. This TCR derives from a woman aged 45-59 years with acute or convalescent COVID-19. For the CDR3, the DNA is TGTGCCAGCAGTCACCAACCTTATTCGGGCGAGCAGTACTTC. This gives the protein CASSHQPYSGEQYF.